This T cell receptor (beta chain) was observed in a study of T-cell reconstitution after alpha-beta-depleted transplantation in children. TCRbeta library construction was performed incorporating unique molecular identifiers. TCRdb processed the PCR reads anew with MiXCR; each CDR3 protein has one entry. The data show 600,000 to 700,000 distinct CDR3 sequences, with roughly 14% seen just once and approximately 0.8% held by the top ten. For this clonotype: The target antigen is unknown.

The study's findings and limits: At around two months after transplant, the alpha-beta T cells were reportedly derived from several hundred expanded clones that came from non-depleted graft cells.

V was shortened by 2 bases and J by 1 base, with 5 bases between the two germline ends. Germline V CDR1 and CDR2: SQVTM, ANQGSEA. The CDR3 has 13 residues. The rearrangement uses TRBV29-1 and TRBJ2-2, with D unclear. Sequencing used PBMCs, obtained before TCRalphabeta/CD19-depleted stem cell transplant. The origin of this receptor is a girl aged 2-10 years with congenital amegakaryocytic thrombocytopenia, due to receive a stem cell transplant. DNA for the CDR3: TGCAGCGTTGAACAGGTGAACACCGGGGAGCTGTTTTTT. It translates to CSVEQVNTGELFF.